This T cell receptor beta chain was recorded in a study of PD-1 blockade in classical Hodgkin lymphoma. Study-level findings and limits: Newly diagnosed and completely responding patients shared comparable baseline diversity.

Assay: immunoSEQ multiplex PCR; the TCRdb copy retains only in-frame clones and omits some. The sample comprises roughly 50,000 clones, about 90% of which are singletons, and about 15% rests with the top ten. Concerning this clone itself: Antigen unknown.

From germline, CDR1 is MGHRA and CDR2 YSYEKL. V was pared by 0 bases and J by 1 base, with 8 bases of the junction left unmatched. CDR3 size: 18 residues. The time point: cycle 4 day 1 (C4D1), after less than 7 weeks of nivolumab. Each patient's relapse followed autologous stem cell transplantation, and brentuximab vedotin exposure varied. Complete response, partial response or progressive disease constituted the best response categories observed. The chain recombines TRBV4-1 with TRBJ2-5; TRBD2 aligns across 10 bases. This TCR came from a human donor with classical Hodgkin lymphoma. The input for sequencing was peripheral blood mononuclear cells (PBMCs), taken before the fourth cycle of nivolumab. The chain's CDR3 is CASSQDIESGRAQETQYF. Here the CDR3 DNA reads TGCGCCAGCAGCCAAGATATAGAGAGCGGGAGGGCCCAAGAGACCCAGTACTTC.